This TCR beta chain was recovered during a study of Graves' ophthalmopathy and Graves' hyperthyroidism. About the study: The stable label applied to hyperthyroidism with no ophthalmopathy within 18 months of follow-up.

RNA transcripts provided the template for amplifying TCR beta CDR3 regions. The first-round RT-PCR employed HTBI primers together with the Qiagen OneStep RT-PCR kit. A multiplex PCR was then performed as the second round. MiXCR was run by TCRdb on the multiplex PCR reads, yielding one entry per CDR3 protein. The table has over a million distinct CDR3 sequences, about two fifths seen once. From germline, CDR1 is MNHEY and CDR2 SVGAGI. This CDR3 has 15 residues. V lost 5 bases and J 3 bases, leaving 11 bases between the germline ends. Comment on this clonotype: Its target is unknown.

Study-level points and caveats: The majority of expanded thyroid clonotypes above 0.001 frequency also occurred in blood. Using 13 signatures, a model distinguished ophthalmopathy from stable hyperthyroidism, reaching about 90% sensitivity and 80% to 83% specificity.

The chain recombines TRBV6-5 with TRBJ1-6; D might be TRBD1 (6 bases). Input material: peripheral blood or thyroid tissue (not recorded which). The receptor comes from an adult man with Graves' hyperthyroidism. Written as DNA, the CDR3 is TGTGCCAGCAGTCCGGACAGAATCTATAATTCACCCCTCCACTTT. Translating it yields CASSPDRIYNSPLHF.